A selection of T cell receptor beta chains follows, all from one sample in a study of tumor-infiltrating lymphocytes in primary liver carcinoma. Using its own MiXCR run on the multiplex PCR reads, TCRdb lists one record per CDR3 protein. The table shows tens of thousands of distinct CDR3 sequences, with 65% to 75% occurring only once. Sequences were obtained from tumor-adjacent normal liver tissue. These receptors were taken from a man aged 35 to 55 with primary liver carcinoma and hepatitis B virus infection. Each CDR3 is given with its conserved first and last residue. The order of the fields is clone size, J gene, CDR3 length, D gene, V gene, CDR3 protein, CDR3 DNA. The D gene is left open where the match is weak. The size field is filled for only some rows; it gives once, few, many or a size class.

- TRBJ2-1 14 - TRBV5-6 CASSLEGFSNEQLF TGTGCCAGCAGCTTGGAAGGATTCAGCAATGAGCAGTTGTTC
- TRBJ2-3 15 TRBD1 TRBV6-5 CASSYSRDRIDTQYF TGTGCCAGCAGCTACTCCCGGGACAGGATAGATACGCAGTATTTT
once TRBJ2-7 13 - TRBV5-4 CAGTLQGFYEQYF TGTGCCGGCACCTTGCAGGGTTTCTACGAGCAGTACTTC
- TRBJ2-1 12 TRBD1 TRBV10-2 CASSDRGDEHFF TGCGCCAGTAGCGACAGGGGGGATGAGCATTTCTTC
- TRBJ2-7 14 - TRBV14 CANSQARGGYEQYF TGTGCCAACAGCCAAGCGAGGGGGGGCTACGAGCAGTACTTC
- TRBJ2-1 16 TRBD2 TRBV5-1 CASTHGLAGICNEQFF TGCGCCAGCACCCACGGGCTAGCGGGAATCTGCAATGAGCAGTTCTTC
many TRBJ1-2 13 - TRBV7-9 CASSSTGNYGYTF TGTGCCAGCAGTTCCACAGGGAACTATGGCTACACCTTC
- TRBJ1-5 14 - TRBV2 CASSAHARNRPQHF TGTGCCAGCAGCGCACATGCGCGGAATCGGCCCCAGCATTTT
- TRBJ2-7 15 - TRBV6-2/TRBV6-3 CASSCSPSWDYEQYF TGTGCCAGCAGTTGCTCCCCTAGCTGGGACTACGAGCAGTACTTC
once TRBJ1-2 13 TRBD1 TRBV5-6 CVSSLVGTGSYTF TGTGTCAGCAGTTTGGTTGGGACAGGAAGCTACACCTTC
few TRBJ1-1 13 - TRBV12-3/TRBV12-4 CASSFKSGTEAFF TGTGCCAGCAGTTTCAAAAGCGGCACTGAAGCTTTCTTT
- TRBJ1-4 13 - TRBV4-2 CASSQGSRGKLFF TGTGCCAGCAGTCAGGGGAGTCGGGGAAAACTGTTTTTT
few TRBJ2-7 15 TRBD1 TRBV7-2 CASSLLDRGRYEQYF TGTGCCAGCAGCTTACTAGACAGGGGGAGATACGAGCAGTACTTC
- TRBJ2-1 15 - TRBV6-5 CAGSPGPLTRNVQFF TGTGCCGGCAGTCCGGGACCACTAACACGCAATGTGCAGTTCTTC
- TRBJ2-7 11 TRBD2 TRBV6-2/TRBV6-3 CASSSSGVRNF TGTGCCAGCAGTTCGAGCGGGGTCAGGAACTTC
few TRBJ2-3 13 - TRBV14 CAGSLSRSDTQYF TGTGCCGGCAGCCTAAGCAGGTCAGATACGCAGTATTTT